These 20 T cell receptor beta chains share one sample of origin, sequenced in a study of T cells in Graves' hyperthyroidism and ophthalmopathy. RNA transcripts gave rise to amplified TCR beta CDR3 regions. The HTBI set primed first-round TCR CDR3 RT-PCR. TCRdb ran MiXCR on the multiplex PCR reads and lists one entry per CDR3 protein. The sample carries hundreds of thousands of distinct CDR3 sequences, 15% to 18% recorded once. The sample taken for sequencing was blood. The receptor set was obtained from a young woman with Graves' hyperthyroidism.

In this sample, this clonotype turned up a few times. The chain joins TRBV27 to TRBJ2-1, with 9 bases that match TRBD2. Germline CDR1 is MNHEY and CDR2 is SMNVEV (reference sequence). This CDR3 contains 14 residues. After removal of 4 bases from V and 4 bases from J, the junction contained 2 bases not matched to a gene. The CDR3 protein is CASSYLAGYNEQFF. The CDR3 nucleotides are TGTGCCAGCAGTTACCTAGCGGGGTACAATGAGCAGTTCTTC.

Many counts were recorded for this clonotype. This chain links TRBV11-2 with TRBJ2-5; the D is unclear. The germline V and J ends were trimmed by 5 bases and 5 bases, with 12 bases remaining between them. The germline gives CDR1 SGHAT, CDR2 FQNNGV. The CDR3 sequence is 13 residues long. CDR3 sequence reads: CASSQTHGETQYF. For the CDR3, the DNA is TGTGCCAGCAGCCAGACCCATGGGGAGACCCAGTACTTC.

V and J are TRBV28 and TRBJ1-4, with D perhaps TRBD1 (6 bases). Germline V gene data show CDR1 as MDHEN and CDR2 as SYDVKM. The CDR3 loop spans 15 amino acids. V lost 0 bases and J lost 5, with 10 bases in between. The CDR3 DNA reads as TGTGCCAGCAGTTTATGGGGGACATCAAATGAAAAACTGTTTTTT. Translation gives CASSLWGTSNEKLFF.

This clonotype was recorded many times. V is TRBV6-2 or TRBV6-3 and J is TRBJ2-3, with no clear D. The ends were cut back, 5 bases at V and 3 bases at J, with 6 bases in the middle. The germline V gene encodes CDR1 MNHEY and CDR2 SVGEGT. This CDR3 is built from 12 residues. The CDR3: CASSQLTDTQYF. CDR3 in DNA: TGTGCCAGCAGTCAATTAACAGATACGCAGTATTTT.

This clonotype came up many times. The rearrangement joins TRBV4-1 to TRBJ2-1, with TRBD1 matching 7 bases. Trimming at V came to 5 bases and at J to 6 bases, leaving 4 bases not matched to a gene. The CDR3 length is 13 residues. Looked up from germline, CDR1 is MGHRA and CDR2 is YSYEKL. CDR3 protein: CASSDRQGNEQFF. CDR3 DNA: TGCGCCAGCAGCGACCGACAGGGCAATGAGCAGTTCTTC.

This clonotype showed up many times. This chain joins TRBV27 and TRBJ2-7; D unclear. Trimming took 0 bases from V and 0 from J, leaving 15 bases between them. Germline CDR1 and CDR2: MNHEY and SMNVEV (reference sequence). This CDR3 contains 17 residues. The CDR3 DNA reads TGTGCCAGCAGTTTATCAGATGGCAGGAGAAGCTCCTACGAGCAGTACTTC. Residues: CASSLSDGRRSSYEQYF.

This clonotype appeared a few times. V usage is TRBV18 and J usage is TRBJ2-1; 11 bases line up with TRBD2. The germline V gene has CDR1 KGHSH and CDR2 LQKENI. V trimming: 3 bases; J trimming: 2 bases; junction bases outside the gene matches: 9. CDR3 length: 18 residues. The CDR3, as DNA: TGTGCCAGCTCACCTGTGAGCCTAGCGGGAGGCCCCTACAATGAGCAGTTCTTC. The encoded protein is CASSPVSLAGGPYNEQFF. Full variable domain (missing parts from reference TRBV18 and TRBJ2-1): NAGVMQNPRHLVRRRGQEARLRCSPMKGHSHVYWYRQLPEEGLKFMVYLQKENIIDESGMPKERFSAEFPKEGPSILRIQQVVRGDSAAYFCASSPVSLAGGPYNEQFFGPGTRLTVL.

This clonotype was counted only a few times. V usage is TRBV4-1 and J usage is TRBJ1-5; D remains ambiguous. The CDR3 has 14 residues. With 4 bases removed from V and 7 bases from J, the gap between germline ends came to 14 bases. Germline V gives CDR1 MGHRA, CDR2 YSYEKL. The CDR3 reads CASSPLAGGQPQHF. In nucleotides, the CDR3 is TGCGCCAGCAGCCCGCTGGCGGGCGGCCAGCCCCAGCATTTT.

This clonotype was seen ten or more times. The rearrangement uses TRBV12-3 or TRBV12-4 and TRBJ2-7, with unresolved D. Trimming left V 5 bases short and J 1 base short, with 12 bases between. The CDR3 totals 14 residues. CDR3 in amino acids: CASSSPAVSYEQYF. The CDR3 DNA follows: TGTGCCAGCAGTAGTCCGGCAGTTTCCTACGAGCAGTACTTC.

The chain uses TRBV7-9 and TRBJ2-2; 7 bases fit TRBD1. In germline, CDR1 is SEHNR, CDR2 FQNEAQ (reference sequence). The length of the CDR3 is 15 residues. V lost 5 bases to trimming and J lost 4 bases; unmatched junction nucleotides: 7. The CDR3 loop is CASSKTGIGTGELFF. The CDR3 region has the DNA TGTGCCAGCAGCAAGACAGGGATTGGCACCGGGGAGCTGTTTTTT.

There are a few counts of this clonotype. This rearrangement joins TRBV19 to TRBJ1-6; 9 bases map to TRBD1. The CDR3 is 18 residues long. Losses at the gene ends were 5 bases for V and 5 bases for J; bases not matched to a gene: 13. Germline assignment: CDR1 LNHDA and CDR2 SQIVND (reference sequence). The CDR3 DNA reads TGTGCCAGTAGTGCCCAAGACAGGGGGAGAAGGGATAATTCACCCCTCCACTTT. The encoded protein is CASSAQDRGRRDNSPLHF.

The table lists this clonotype with a few counts. The chain uses TRBV27 and TRBJ2-7; no clear D gene. Germline V gene sequence: CDR1 MNHEY, CDR2 SMNVEV (reference sequence). Trimming shortened V by 0 bases and J by 4 bases, and 16 bases separated the two germline ends. The CDR3 totals 16 residues. DNA for the CDR3: TGTGCCAGCAGTTTATCGTGGGCAGGAAGCAATTACGAGCAGTACTTC. Its translation is CASSLSWAGSNYEQYF.

Ten or more counts support this clonotype. V usage is TRBV20-1 and J usage is TRBJ2-3; weak D call: TRBD2 (5 bases). From germline, CDR1 is DFQATT and CDR2 SNEGSKA (reference sequence). Deletions cut 6 bases from V and 6 bases from J, with 16 bases between. The CDR3 has 13 amino acids. This CDR3 is CSAPGQPGDTQYF. CDR3 DNA sequence: TGCAGTGCCCCTGGCCAGCCGGGGGATACGCAGTATTTT.

This clonotype was recorded only once. The chain employs TRBV7-3 and TRBJ2-5; D unresolved. The V gene's germline CDR1 is SGHTA and CDR2 FQGTGA. V lost 0 bases, J lost 4 bases, and 15 bases lay in between. This CDR3 has 16 residues. CDR3 nucleotide sequence: TGTGCCAGCAGCTTAACGGCCCGAGCAGGCGGAGAGACCCAGTACTTC. The encoded protein is CASSLTARAGGETQYF.

This clonotype was picked up many times. V gene TRBV20-1 combines with J gene TRBJ2-7, with D possibly being TRBD1 (6 bases). Trimming took 6 bases from V and 2 from J, leaving 17 bases between them. CDR3 length: 14 residues. In germline, CDR1 is DFQATT, CDR2 SNEGSKA (reference sequence). CDR3 residues: CSATTGRGPYEQYF. The CDR3 nucleotides are TGCAGTGCCACGACAGGAAGGGGCCCCTACGAGCAGTACTTC.

In its sample, this clonotype was seen many times. CDR3 protein: CASSYRQAEPYEQYF. The CDR3 DNA reads TGTGCCAGCAGTTACCGACAGGCCGAGCCCTACGAGCAGTACTTC. The rearrangement links TRBV6-5 to TRBJ2-7; D is possibly TRBD1 (6 bases). CDR3 size: 15 residues. Germline CDR1 MNHEY, CDR2 SVGAGI. V gave up 2 bases and J gave up 2 bases, with 13 bases separating them.

This clonotype was counted many times. The chain combines TRBV6-1 with TRBJ2-3; 9 bases are a match to TRBD1. CDR1 and CDR2 (germline): MNHNS, SASEGT. The CDR3 contains 15 residues. V lost 6 bases to trimming and J lost 3 bases; unmatched junction nucleotides: 7. The CDR3 loop is CASRTGQGSTDTQYF. The CDR3, as DNA: TGTGCCAGCAGGACGGGACAGGGTAGTACAGATACGCAGTATTTT.

Comment on this clonotype: At one boundary the junction diverges from the germline segment, which might be a read error. The V call is TRBV25-1, the J call TRBJ2-5; D possibly corresponds to TRBD2 (6 bases). Per germline, CDR1 MGHDK and CDR2 SYGVNS. This CDR3 has 15 residues. The CDR3, as DNA: TGTGCCAGCAGTGGGACCGACAGCCCGGGGGAGATCCAGTACTTC. Protein product: CASSGTDSPGEIQYF.

This clonotype was observed at least ten times. This chain links TRBV3-1 with TRBJ2-3; D possibly corresponds to TRBD1 (6 bases). This CDR3 contains 14 residues. Germline CDR1 reads LGHDT; CDR2 reads YNNKEL (reference sequence). V gave up 4 bases and J gave up 4 bases, with 12 bases separating them. The chain's CDR3 is CASSPGTSPDTQYF. In DNA, the CDR3 is TGTGCCAGCAGCCCCGGGACATCCCCAGATACGCAGTATTTT.

This clonotype was counted ten times or more. The chain employs TRBV7-3 and TRBJ1-2, with TRBD1 as a possible D gene (6 bases). The CDR3 has 13 residues. In germline, CDR1 is SGHTA, CDR2 FQGTGA. V dropped 2 bases and J dropped 8 bases, with 12 bases sitting between them. CDR3 region: CASSLRAGAGYTF. The CDR3 DNA is TGTGCCAGCAGCTTACGGGCAGGGGCCGGCTACACCTTC.